A selection of T cell receptor beta chains follows, all from one sample in a study of blood T cell repertoires in COVID-19. Generated by immunoSEQ multiplex PCR, the TCRdb table keeps only in-frame clones and is missing some. The data show more than 200,000 clones, with around four fifths seen just once and 4.2% held by the top ten. Specimen: peripheral blood. These receptors all stem from a man in his 60s with acute or convalescent COVID-19. Each CDR3 is given without its conserved first and last residue. A D gene is named only where the DNA matches it firmly. A clone size is listed for some rows: how often the clone was seen (once, few, many), or a class if it is expanded.

>TRBD2|TRBJ2-5|.|TRBV19
ASSPRTSGGTFQETQY
>.|TRBJ2-5|.|TRBV3-1/TRBV3-2
ASSQDFREPY
>.|TRBJ1-2|.|TRBV28
ASSLETGGGVNYGYT
>.|TRBJ2-7|.|TRBV29-1
SVESGLINEQY
>TRBD2|TRBJ2-5|.|TRBV6-1
ASSDSAGTSRTETQY
>.|TRBJ1-5|.|TRBV5-1
ASSLTAVNQPQH
>.|TRBJ1-1|.|TRBV3-1/TRBV3-2
ASSSQGGTEAF
>.|TRBJ2-2|.|TRBV5-4
ASRAGSNTGELF
>TRBD1|TRBJ2-1|.|TRBV20-1
SAPQGAAEF
>.|TRBJ2-7|once|TRBV5-1
ASSLGGYEQY
>TRBD2|TRBJ2-1|few|TRBV15
ATSSGARPGLAISYNEQF
>TRBD2|TRBJ2-2|once|TRBV7-7
ASSLAPSGMNTGELF
>TRBD2|TRBJ2-3|once|TRBV5-1
ASQRGVAITDTQY
>.|TRBJ1-3|.|TRBV5-4
ASSLQGTGNTIY
>.|TRBJ2-5|.|TRBV27
ASSRSATETQY
>TRBD1|TRBJ1-2|.|TRBV6-5
ASSRGQGSAGYT
>TRBD1|TRBJ2-7|.|TRBV18
ASSLLRQGIYEQY
>TRBD2|TRBJ2-1|once|TRBV7-6
ASSSRTSGGSYNEQF
>.|TRBJ1-6|.|TRBV30
AWTLTGRVDSPLH
>TRBD1|TRBJ2-7|.|TRBV10-3
AISETDRGAYEQY
>TRBD2|TRBJ2-1|few|TRBV19
ASSTHQTHRLAAVNEQF
>.|TRBJ2-7|.|TRBV27
ASSFRPGMGGGSYEQY
>.|TRBJ2-7|.|TRBV18
ASSPTEYEQY
>.|TRBJ1-2|few|TRBV2
ASSETGTFSYGYT
>.|TRBJ1-2|few|TRBV9
ASSPPGRAYGYT
>TRBD2|TRBJ2-1|.|TRBV7-3
ASSSRGDPNNEQF
>TRBD2|TRBJ2-1|once|TRBV7-3
ASSTTSPGTSGSVNEQF
>.|TRBJ2-7|.|TRBV28
ASTRSGGAEQY
>.|TRBJ2-7|.|TRBV5-1
ASTPRDQGSSYEQY
>.|TRBJ1-3|.|TRBV7-2
ASSLGQSSGNTIY
>TRBD2|TRBJ2-5|.|TRBV28
ASSLGLAGGQETQY
>TRBD1|TRBJ2-7|.|TRBV11-2
ASSLELQGGGYEQY
>.|TRBJ2-1|.|TRBV3-1/TRBV3-2
ASSRTPSYNEQF
>TRBD1|TRBJ1-2|once|TRBV6-1
ASSEVRGQGHGYT
>TRBD2|TRBJ2-2|.|TRBV4-1
ASSQAGLAGAGELF
>.|TRBJ1-1|.|TRBV30
AWGDFPMNTEAF
>.|TRBJ2-3|.|TRBV18
ASSKSIYDTDTQY
>.|TRBJ2-5|.|TRBV6-6
ATGSLGSGETQY
>.|TRBJ1-2|.|TRBV6-5
ASNSQGYGYT
>.|TRBJ2-7|.|TRBV7-8
ASSLKGWGGTVSYEQY
>.|TRBJ1-1|.|TRBV18
ASSEWQGTNTEAF
>TRBD1|TRBJ2-7|.|TRBV5-1
ASTKDRGAYEQY
>TRBD1|TRBJ1-5|.|TRBV6-5
ASSYSWDRGNQPQH
>.|TRBJ1-3|.|TRBV5-1
ASSFTITGSGNTIY
>TRBD2|TRBJ2-2|few|TRBV7-9
ASSSRGGTGELF